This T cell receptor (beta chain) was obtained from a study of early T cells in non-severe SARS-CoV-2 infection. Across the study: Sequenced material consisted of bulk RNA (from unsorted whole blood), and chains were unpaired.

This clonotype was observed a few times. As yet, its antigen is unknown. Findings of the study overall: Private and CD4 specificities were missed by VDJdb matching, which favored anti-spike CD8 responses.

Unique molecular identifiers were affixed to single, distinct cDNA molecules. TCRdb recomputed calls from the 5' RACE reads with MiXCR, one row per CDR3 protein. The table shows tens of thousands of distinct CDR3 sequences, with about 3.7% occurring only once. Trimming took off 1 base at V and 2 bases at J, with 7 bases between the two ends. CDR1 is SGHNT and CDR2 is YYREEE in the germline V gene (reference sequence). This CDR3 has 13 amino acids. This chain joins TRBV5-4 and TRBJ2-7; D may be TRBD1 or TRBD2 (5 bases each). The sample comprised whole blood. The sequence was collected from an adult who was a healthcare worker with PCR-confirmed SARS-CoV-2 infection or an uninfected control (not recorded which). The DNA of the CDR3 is TGTGCCAGCAGCTTGAGAGGGGCCTACGAGCAGTACTTC. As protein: CASSLRGAYEQYF.